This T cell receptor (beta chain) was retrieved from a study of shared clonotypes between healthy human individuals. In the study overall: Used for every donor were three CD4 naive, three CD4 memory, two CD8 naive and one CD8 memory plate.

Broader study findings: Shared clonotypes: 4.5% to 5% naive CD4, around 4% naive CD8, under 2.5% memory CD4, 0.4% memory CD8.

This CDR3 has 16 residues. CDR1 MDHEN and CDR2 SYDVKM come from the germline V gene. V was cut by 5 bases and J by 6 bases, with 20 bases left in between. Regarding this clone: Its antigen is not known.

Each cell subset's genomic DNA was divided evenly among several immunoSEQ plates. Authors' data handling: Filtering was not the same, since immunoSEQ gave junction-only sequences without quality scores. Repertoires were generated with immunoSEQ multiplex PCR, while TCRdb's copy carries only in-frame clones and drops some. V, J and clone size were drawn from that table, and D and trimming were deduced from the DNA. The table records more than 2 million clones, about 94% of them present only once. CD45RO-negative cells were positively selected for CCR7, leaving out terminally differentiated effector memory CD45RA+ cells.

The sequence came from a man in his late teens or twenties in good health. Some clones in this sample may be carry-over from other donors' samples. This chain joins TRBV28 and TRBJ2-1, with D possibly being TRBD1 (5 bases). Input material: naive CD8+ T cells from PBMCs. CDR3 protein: CASSPLKSIRGNEQFF. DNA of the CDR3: TGTGCCAGCAGTCCCCTTAAATCGATTAGGGGCAATGAGCAGTTCTTC.